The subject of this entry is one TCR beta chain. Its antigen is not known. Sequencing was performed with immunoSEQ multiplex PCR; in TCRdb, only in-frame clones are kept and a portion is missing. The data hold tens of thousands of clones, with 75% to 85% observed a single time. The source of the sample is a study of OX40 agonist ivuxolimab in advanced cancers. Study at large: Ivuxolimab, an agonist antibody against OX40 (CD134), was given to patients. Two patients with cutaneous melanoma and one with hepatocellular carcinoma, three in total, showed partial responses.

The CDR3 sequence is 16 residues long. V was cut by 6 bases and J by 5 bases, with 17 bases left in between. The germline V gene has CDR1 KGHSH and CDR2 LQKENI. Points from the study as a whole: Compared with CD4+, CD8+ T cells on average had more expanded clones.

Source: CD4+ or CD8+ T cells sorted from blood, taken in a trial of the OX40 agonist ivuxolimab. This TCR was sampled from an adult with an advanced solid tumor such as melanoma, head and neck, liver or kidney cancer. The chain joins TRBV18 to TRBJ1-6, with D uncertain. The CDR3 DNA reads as TGTGCCAGCTCTCCCACCCGGTTATTTGATAATTCACCCCTCCACTTT. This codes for CASSPTRLFDNSPLHF.